This TCR beta chain was identified in a study of cytomegalovirus exposure and HLA in healthy donors. At the level of the study: There were just under 400 genotyped donors. Of these, about 81% fell in the genetic ancestry cluster associated with self-reported Caucasian donors.

CDR3 size: 15 residues. CDR1 and CDR2 from the germline V gene are MNHEY and SVGAGI. V was trimmed by 2 bases and J by 0 bases, leaving 11 bases between them. Study observations and caveats: Within a later analysis, the majority of CMV-associated TCR beta chains appeared HLA-restricted.

With 60 Vbeta and 13 Jbeta primers, the PCR was carried out. Original processing notes: An analysis that came later counted 80 million or so unique TCR beta chains, 10 million to 12 million shared. Sequenced by immunoSEQ multiplex PCR; TCRdb stores in-frame clones only, minus some. D and trimming were read from the DNA, whereas the V and J calls and clone size are those reported in that table. The sample has approximately 47,000 clones. For this clone: Its antigen is not identified.

The specimen sequenced was PBMCs. This sequence was found in a male donor in good health and CMV-seronegative. The genes are TRBV6-5 and TRBJ2-7; TRBD2 is a possible D gene (6 bases). The CDR3 region has the DNA TGTGCCAGCAGTTACGCCAGGGAGGACTCCTACGAGCAGTACTTC. Residues: CASSYAREDSYEQYF.